A selection of T cell receptor beta chains follows, all from one sample in a study of blood T cell repertoires in COVID-19. Profiling relied on immunoSEQ multiplex PCR, and the TCRdb table lists in-frame clones only, not all of them. The data hold a few hundred thousand clones, with about 83% observed a single time. What was sequenced was PBMCs or T cells enriched from blood (not recorded which). The receptors here all came from a woman aged 40 to 50 who had recovered from COVID-19. The CDR3 runs from the conserved cysteine through the conserved F or W. A D gene is named only where the DNA matches it firmly. Clone size is given for some rows only: seen once, a few or many times, or a class if the clone is expanded.

clone size: -; V gene: TRBV30; J gene: TRBJ2-4; CDR3 length: 14; D gene: TRBD1; CDR3 DNA: TGTGCCTGGATGGACAGGGGGTCTAGAAACATTCAGTACTTC; CDR3 protein: CAWMDRGSRNIQYF
clone size: -; V gene: TRBV19; J gene: TRBJ1-2; CDR3 length: 19; D gene: -; CDR3 DNA: TGTGCCAGTAGTAATACTAGGTGGGCCAGCAGCCTTTCTAACTATGGCTACACCTTC; CDR3 protein: CASSNTRWASSLSNYGYTF
clone size: -; V gene: TRBV28; J gene: TRBJ2-5; CDR3 length: 16; D gene: TRBD1; CDR3 DNA: TGTGCCAGCAGTTTCCACAGGACAGGGGGGGTGGAGACCCAGTACTTC; CDR3 protein: CASSFHRTGGVETQYF
clone size: -; V gene: TRBV7-9; J gene: TRBJ2-1; CDR3 length: 17; D gene: TRBD1; CDR3 DNA: TGTGCCAGCAGCCACCCGACAGGGGATATTTTCAACAATGAGCAGTTCTTC; CDR3 protein: CASSHPTGDIFNNEQFF
clone size: -; V gene: TRBV27; J gene: TRBJ1-1; CDR3 length: 14; D gene: -; CDR3 DNA: TGTGCCAGCAGTTTATCGAGGCAAGGGGCTGAAGCTTTCTTT; CDR3 protein: CASSLSRQGAEAFF
clone size: -; V gene: TRBV25-1; J gene: TRBJ2-3; CDR3 length: 12; D gene: -; CDR3 DNA: TGTGCCAGCAGTGAATCAGGGGATTCGCAGTATTTT; CDR3 protein: CASSESGDSQYF
clone size: -; V gene: TRBV19; J gene: TRBJ1-2; CDR3 length: 14; D gene: TRBD1; CDR3 DNA: TGTGCCAGTACACCCACAGGGGGCGCCTATGGCTACACCTTC; CDR3 protein: CASTPTGGAYGYTF
clone size: once; V gene: TRBV24-1; J gene: TRBJ2-3; CDR3 length: 14; D gene: TRBD1; CDR3 DNA: TGTGCCACCAGTAGAACAGGGGGAGAAGATACGCAGTATTTT; CDR3 protein: CATSRTGGEDTQYF
clone size: -; V gene: TRBV28; J gene: TRBJ1-1; CDR3 length: 16; D gene: TRBD1; CDR3 DNA: TGTGCCAGCAGTTCCGGGACAGGGGTCCTGAACACTGAAGCTTTCTTT; CDR3 protein: CASSSGTGVLNTEAFF
clone size: -; V gene: TRBV10-3; J gene: TRBJ1-3; CDR3 length: 17; D gene: -; CDR3 DNA: TGTGCCATCAGTGAGTCGTTAGTCCGGGGCTCTGGAAACACCATATATTTT; CDR3 protein: CAISESLVRGSGNTIYF
clone size: -; V gene: TRBV11-2; J gene: TRBJ1-1; CDR3 length: 12; D gene: -; CDR3 DNA: TGTGCCAGCAGCTTTTCAGGGACTGAAGCTTTCTTT; CDR3 protein: CASSFSGTEAFF
clone size: few; V gene: TRBV9; J gene: TRBJ2-3; CDR3 length: 14; D gene: -; CDR3 DNA: TGTGCCAGCAGCGTAGGAGGCAGCACAGATACGCAGTATTTT; CDR3 protein: CASSVGGSTDTQYF
clone size: -; V gene: TRBV11-2; J gene: TRBJ1-1; CDR3 length: 13; D gene: -; CDR3 DNA: TGTGCCAGCAGCCGTGACAGGAACACTGAAGCTTTCTTT; CDR3 protein: CASSRDRNTEAFF
clone size: -; V gene: TRBV9; J gene: TRBJ1-1; CDR3 length: 15; D gene: TRBD1; CDR3 DNA: TGTGCCAGCAGCGTAGGGGGGACAGCGAACACTGAAGCTTTCTTT; CDR3 protein: CASSVGGTANTEAFF
clone size: -; V gene: TRBV3-1/TRBV3-2; J gene: TRBJ1-5; CDR3 length: 15; D gene: TRBD1; CDR3 DNA: TGTGCCAGCAGCCAATCCCCCACAGGGGGTCAGCCCCAGCATTTT; CDR3 protein: CASSQSPTGGQPQHF
clone size: once; V gene: TRBV7-9; J gene: TRBJ2-5; CDR3 length: 14; D gene: -; CDR3 DNA: TGTGCCAGCAGCTTAGGTACCCGGGAAGAGACCCAGTACTTC; CDR3 protein: CASSLGTREETQYF
clone size: -; V gene: TRBV28; J gene: TRBJ2-1; CDR3 length: 16; D gene: TRBD2; CDR3 DNA: TGTGCCAGCAGTTCCTTCAGCGGGAGATCCTACAATGAGCAGTTCTTC; CDR3 protein: CASSSFSGRSYNEQFF
clone size: -; V gene: TRBV7-2; J gene: TRBJ2-2; CDR3 length: 12; D gene: TRBD2; CDR3 DNA: TGTGCCAGCAGGCGGGAGATCGGGGAGCTGTTTTTT; CDR3 protein: CASRREIGELFF
clone size: -; V gene: TRBV7-2; J gene: TRBJ2-5; CDR3 length: 15; D gene: -; CDR3 DNA: TGTGCCAGCAGCTTAGCAGGCAGGTATGGAGAGACCCAGTACTTC; CDR3 protein: CASSLAGRYGETQYF
clone size: -; V gene: TRBV5-1; J gene: TRBJ2-5; CDR3 length: 15; D gene: TRBD1; CDR3 DNA: TGCGCCAGCAGCTCGGGGACAGGGGGTCAGGAGACCCAGTACTTC; CDR3 protein: CASSSGTGGQETQYF
clone size: once; V gene: TRBV19; J gene: TRBJ2-1; CDR3 length: 14; D gene: TRBD2; CDR3 DNA: TGTGCCAGTAGTCTCGGCGGGGGTAGGAATGAGCAGTTCTTC; CDR3 protein: CASSLGGGRNEQFF
clone size: once; V gene: TRBV5-6; J gene: TRBJ2-7; CDR3 length: 13; D gene: -; CDR3 DNA: TGTGCCAGCAGCTCCAGGGGTTCTTACGAGCAGTACTTC; CDR3 protein: CASSSRGSYEQYF
clone size: once; V gene: TRBV5-4; J gene: TRBJ1-3; CDR3 length: 14; D gene: -; CDR3 DNA: TGTGCCAGCGGAACAGGTATCTCTGGAAACACCATATATTTT; CDR3 protein: CASGTGISGNTIYF
clone size: -; V gene: TRBV14; J gene: TRBJ2-7; CDR3 length: 16; D gene: TRBD2; CDR3 DNA: TGTGCCAGCAGCCGAAGCCGCGGGAGCGCCCTCTACGAGCAGTACTTC; CDR3 protein: CASSRSRGSALYEQYF
clone size: once; V gene: TRBV15; J gene: TRBJ1-5; CDR3 length: 14; D gene: -; CDR3 DNA: TGTGCCACCAGCAGAGCGGGGAGCAATCAGCCCCAGCATTTT; CDR3 protein: CATSRAGSNQPQHF
clone size: -; V gene: TRBV5-1; J gene: TRBJ2-1; CDR3 length: 13; D gene: TRBD2; CDR3 DNA: TGCGCCAGCAGCGGGACTAGCCAAGATGAGCAGTTCTTC; CDR3 protein: CASSGTSQDEQFF
clone size: -; V gene: TRBV24-1; J gene: TRBJ1-5; CDR3 length: 13; D gene: -; CDR3 DNA: TGTGCCACCAGTGATCGTTCGCTACAGCCCCAGCATTTT; CDR3 protein: CATSDRSLQPQHF
clone size: few; V gene: TRBV6-1; J gene: TRBJ2-7; CDR3 length: 12; D gene: -; CDR3 DNA: TGTGCCAGCAGTGAACGGGGCTACGAGCAGTACTTC; CDR3 protein: CASSERGYEQYF
clone size: -; V gene: TRBV19; J gene: TRBJ1-1; CDR3 length: 14; D gene: TRBD1; CDR3 DNA: TGTGCCAGTACTATCGGACAGGGGAAGACTGAAGCTTTCTTT; CDR3 protein: CASTIGQGKTEAFF
clone size: -; V gene: TRBV30; J gene: TRBJ2-2; CDR3 length: 14; D gene: -; CDR3 DNA: TGTGCCTGGAAACCTAAGCGGTCGGCCGGGGAGCTGTTTTTT; CDR3 protein: CAWKPKRSAGELFF
clone size: -; V gene: TRBV7-9; J gene: TRBJ2-3; CDR3 length: 14; D gene: TRBD1; CDR3 DNA: TGTGCCAGCAGCCTACTACAGGGGGCGGATACGCAGTATTTT; CDR3 protein: CASSLLQGADTQYF
clone size: -; V gene: TRBV12-5; J gene: TRBJ1-5; CDR3 length: 15; D gene: TRBD1; CDR3 DNA: TGTGCTAGTGGGTTAACAGGGGGAAGTGTACAGCCCCAGCATTTT; CDR3 protein: CASGLTGGSVQPQHF
clone size: -; V gene: TRBV6-5; J gene: TRBJ2-7; CDR3 length: 14; D gene: TRBD2; CDR3 DNA: TGTGCCAGCAGCACTAGCGGGCTTTCCTACGAGCAGTACTTC; CDR3 protein: CASSTSGLSYEQYF
clone size: -; V gene: TRBV12-5; J gene: TRBJ1-6; CDR3 length: 17; D gene: -; CDR3 DNA: TGTGCTAGTGGTTTGGACCCGCGGGTCAGCCCTAATTCACCCCTCCACTTT; CDR3 protein: CASGLDPRVSPNSPLHF
clone size: -; V gene: TRBV11-1; J gene: TRBJ1-1; CDR3 length: 14; D gene: -; CDR3 DNA: TGTGCCAGCAGCTCCAGGATTATCGGCACTGAAGCTTTCTTT; CDR3 protein: CASSSRIIGTEAFF
clone size: -; V gene: TRBV7-9; J gene: TRBJ2-1; CDR3 length: 15; D gene: TRBD1; CDR3 DNA: TGTGCCAGCAGCGCAGCGGGACAGGGGGCTGGTGAGCAGTTCTTC; CDR3 protein: CASSAAGQGAGEQFF
clone size: -; V gene: TRBV9; J gene: TRBJ2-3; CDR3 length: 14; D gene: -; CDR3 DNA: TGTGCCAGCAGCGCCCCTCTAGCGCCCGATACGCAGTATTTT; CDR3 protein: CASSAPLAPDTQYF
clone size: -; V gene: TRBV6-2/TRBV6-3; J gene: TRBJ2-7; CDR3 length: 16; D gene: -; CDR3 DNA: TGTGCCAGCAGCCTCCCCGGGGGGCCGCACTCCTACGAGCAGTACTTC; CDR3 protein: CASSLPGGPHSYEQYF
clone size: once; V gene: TRBV3-1/TRBV3-2; J gene: TRBJ2-1; CDR3 length: 14; D gene: -; CDR3 DNA: TGTGCCAGCAGCTTTTTGGACAGCACTAATGAGCAGTTCTTC; CDR3 protein: CASSFLDSTNEQFF
clone size: -; V gene: TRBV5-1; J gene: TRBJ2-2; CDR3 length: 16; D gene: -; CDR3 DNA: TGCGCCAGCAGCTTGGAGAGCATTACGAACACCGGGGAGCTGTTTTTT; CDR3 protein: CASSLESITNTGELFF
clone size: once; V gene: TRBV11-3; J gene: TRBJ2-2; CDR3 length: 15; D gene: TRBD2; CDR3 DNA: TGTGCCAGCAGTTATAGCGGGAGTGTGACCGGGGAGCTGTTTTTT; CDR3 protein: CASSYSGSVTGELFF
clone size: -; V gene: TRBV2; J gene: TRBJ2-1; CDR3 length: 13; D gene: TRBD2; CDR3 DNA: TGTGCCAGAGCGGGAGAGGGCTACAATGAGCAGTTCTTC; CDR3 protein: CARAGEGYNEQFF
clone size: -; V gene: TRBV6-5; J gene: TRBJ2-3; CDR3 length: 15; D gene: -; CDR3 DNA: TGTGCCAGCACCCCGTCGGTGGCAGGGACAGATACGCAGTATTTT; CDR3 protein: CASTPSVAGTDTQYF
clone size: -; V gene: TRBV4-1; J gene: TRBJ1-5; CDR3 length: 20; D gene: TRBD1; CDR3 DNA: TGCGCCAGCAGCCAAGCATATCTCTCGGACATCCAGGGGGCCCGTCAGCCCCAGCATTTT; CDR3 protein: CASSQAYLSDIQGARQPQHF
clone size: once; V gene: TRBV20-1; J gene: TRBJ2-3; CDR3 length: 13; D gene: -; CDR3 DNA: TGCAGTGCTAGTTCTGGGGGCAGAGATACGCAGTATTTT; CDR3 protein: CSASSGGRDTQYF
clone size: few; V gene: TRBV7-2; J gene: TRBJ2-2; CDR3 length: 16; D gene: TRBD2; CDR3 DNA: TGTGCCAGCAGCTTGTTCCGCGCGGGAGACACCGGGGAGCTGTTTTTT; CDR3 protein: CASSLFRAGDTGELFF
clone size: -; V gene: TRBV30; J gene: TRBJ2-3; CDR3 length: 13; D gene: TRBD1; CDR3 DNA: TGTGCCTACAGGGGAGAGGTGGCAGATACGCAGTATTTT; CDR3 protein: CAYRGEVADTQYF
clone size: -; V gene: TRBV24-1; J gene: TRBJ2-3; CDR3 length: 16; D gene: -; CDR3 DNA: TGTGCCACCAGTGATTTGCGAGGGCAGGGCACAGATACGCAGTATTTT; CDR3 protein: CATSDLRGQGTDTQYF
clone size: -; V gene: TRBV24-1; J gene: TRBJ2-1; CDR3 length: 13; D gene: TRBD2; CDR3 DNA: TGTGCCACCAGTGATGCCCCGGGACTAGCGCCGTTCTTC; CDR3 protein: CATSDAPGLAPFF
clone size: once; V gene: TRBV7-2; J gene: TRBJ1-1; CDR3 length: 14; D gene: TRBD1; CDR3 DNA: TGTGCCAGCAGTTTCGACAGGGTGAACACTGAAGCTTTCTTT; CDR3 protein: CASSFDRVNTEAFF
clone size: few; V gene: TRBV2; J gene: TRBJ1-6; CDR3 length: 12; D gene: -; CDR3 DNA: TGTGCCAGCAGTGACGGAGTTTCAGCCCTCCACTTT; CDR3 protein: CASSDGVSALHF
clone size: -; V gene: TRBV6-5; J gene: TRBJ2-1; CDR3 length: 15; D gene: TRBD1; CDR3 DNA: TGTGCCAGCAGTTTCAGGGGGCTATTCTACAATGAGCAGTTCTTC; CDR3 protein: CASSFRGLFYNEQFF
clone size: -; V gene: TRBV11-2; J gene: TRBJ1-4; CDR3 length: 14; D gene: -; CDR3 DNA: TGTGCCAGCAGCCTTCTATTCAATACTGAAAAACTGTTTTTT; CDR3 protein: CASSLLFNTEKLFF
clone size: few; V gene: TRBV13; J gene: TRBJ2-7; CDR3 length: 16; D gene: TRBD1; CDR3 DNA: TGTGCCAGCAGCTTAGGTCCGGGACAGGGCTCCTACGAGCAGTACTTC; CDR3 protein: CASSLGPGQGSYEQYF
clone size: -; V gene: TRBV18; J gene: TRBJ2-5; CDR3 length: 14; D gene: -; CDR3 DNA: TGTGCCAGCTCACCAACGACAGGCCAAGAGACCCAGTACTTC; CDR3 protein: CASSPTTGQETQYF
clone size: -; V gene: TRBV10-3; J gene: TRBJ2-5; CDR3 length: 14; D gene: -; CDR3 DNA: TGTGCCATCAAGGCCGGGACAATCCAAGAGACCCAGTACTTC; CDR3 protein: CAIKAGTIQETQYF